This TCR beta chain was profiled in a study of PD-1 blockade in classical Hodgkin lymphoma. Looking at the study overall: Every 2 weeks, patients had 3 mg/kg nivolumab intravenously. Study-level findings and limits: Before treatment, TCR diversity in newly diagnosed patients was reportedly lower than in healthy donors. Patients who responded completely had about the same baseline diversity as newly diagnosed patients. Only CD4+ TCR diversity, not CD8+, had risen significantly by C4D1.

V gave up 3 bases and J gave up 6 bases; unmatched junction bases: 11. CDR3 length: 15 residues. Looked up from germline, CDR1 is SQVTM and CDR2 is ANQGSEA. Sequencing used immunoSEQ multiplex PCR; TCRdb keeps in-frame clones, though not all of them. The sample carries about 8,500 clones, roughly 84% recorded once. Comment on this clone: Its matching antigen is unknown.

Each patient experienced a relapse that followed autologous stem cell transplantation, and brentuximab vedotin exposure varied. Negative magnetic selection isolated CD4+ T cells from thawed PBMCs. The sample was CD4+ T cells from blood, taken at baseline. The sequence was collected from a human donor with classical Hodgkin lymphoma. The chain recombines TRBV29-1 with TRBJ2-1; 7 bases match TRBD2. This CDR3 reads CSVDLPYGTTNEQFF. The CDR3 region has the DNA TGCAGCGTTGACCTCCCATACGGGACTACCAATGAGCAGTTCTTC.